What follows describes a single TCR beta chain. Its antigen is not known. The CDR3 loop spans 14 amino acids. Trimming removed 3 bases from V and 3 bases from J; junction bases left unmatched: 4. Germline V gene lookup returns CDR1 KGHSH and CDR2 LQKENI. This sample stems from a study of T-cell memory formation after mild COVID-19. Whole-study results and caveats: Shrinking CD4+ clones were chiefly CM and EM; CD8+ ones were chiefly EMRA. Contracting clones, day 15 to 85, had balanced CD4/CD8, and later expanders favored CD4+. Pre-infection memory showed some responding clones, and this suggested that cross-reactive memory joined.

After 5'RACE with constant-segment primers, TCR alpha and TCR beta cDNA libraries carrying sample barcodes and UMIs were obtained. Using its own MiXCR run on the 5' RACE reads, TCRdb lists one record per CDR3 protein. This repertoire shows about 430,000 distinct CDR3 sequences, 24% found once; its top ten account for 8.8%. Sequenced input: PBMCs or a T cell subset sorted from them (not recorded which). This rearrangement joins TRBV18 to TRBJ2-5; 7 bases are a match to TRBD2. The sequence was obtained from an adult woman who had mild COVID-19 (a few samples of this study predate the infection). Cell type and time point are not known. The CDR3 loop is CASSPAGREETQYF. DNA for the CDR3: TGTGCCAGCTCACCTGCAGGGAGGGAAGAGACCCAGTACTTC.